The clone carrying this T cell receptor (beta chain) appeared once. Its antigen is as yet unknown. The data stem from a study of a mutant IDH1 vaccine in newly diagnosed glioma. Study-level background: Patients got radiotherapy, temozolomide, or both beforehand, and most got both.

Trimming at V came to 3 bases and at J to 3 bases, leaving 13 bases not matched to a gene. Germline V gene sequence: CDR1 MGHDK, CDR2 SYGVNS. CDR3 length: 18 residues. Assay used: immunoSEQ multiplex PCR; TCRdb lists only in-frame clones, some missing. In the table there are approximately 60,000 clones, about 74% of which are singletons. Time point meaning: week 35, safety follow-up. Vaccinated patients received 300 ug of mutant IDH1 20-mer peptide per dose, with topical imiquimod. Study-wide results and caveats: The study observed vaccine-induced immune responses in roughly 93% of patients.

This chain links TRBV25-1 with TRBJ2-2; TRBD2 matches at 7 bases. Sequencing was performed on PBMCs, taken from a glioma patient whose treatment included an IDH1 peptide vaccine. The source of this sequence is a man in his fifties or sixties with glioma. CDR3 sequence reads: CASSDPRTRPTDTGELFF. CDR3 sequence (DNA): TGTGCCAGCAGTGATCCCCGGACTAGGCCTACGGACACCGGGGAGCTGTTTTTT.